The present T cell receptor (beta chain) was sequenced within a study of early T cells in non-severe SARS-CoV-2 infection (dated by TCRdb to the early 2020s). About the investigation overall: Bulk RNA from unsorted whole blood was used for TCR sequencing, so alpha and beta chains could not be paired.

This was a case-control study nested in a cohort of healthcare workers in London, UK, who had nasopharyngeal swab PCR tests and blood samples taken every week. Between 23 and 31 March 2020, the week of the UK lockdown, healthcare workers were enrolled and then followed up weekly for as long as 16 weeks. The paper as a whole reports these results and caveats: VDJdb matching was skewed toward anti-spike CD8 responses and likely underestimated virus-specific expansions by missing private and CD4 specificities.

The table lists this clonotype with many counts. This clone's antigen is unknown. The record has no base qualities; no much larger clone is one base away. Library preparation employed 5' RACE. The instrument was a NextSeq 500. Unique molecular identifiers were attached to individual cDNA molecules in the TCR library protocol so that sequencing error and PCR bias could be corrected. Sequencing covered both TCR alpha and beta chains, and within each sample the abundances of alpha and beta sequences were tightly co-correlated. Under the source paper's analysis protocol: Decombinator V4 was used to perform V gene, J gene and CDR3 annotation of TCR sequences. Expanded TCRs were defined as changing significantly between any two time points under a Poisson model with p below 0.0001. Abundances of TCRs were expressed as counts per million after normalisation to the total number of TCRs sequenced in each sample. MAIT TCRs were defined by TRAV1-2 paired with TRAJ12, TRAJ20 or TRAJ33, and iNKT TCRs by TRAV10 paired with TRAJ18. VDJdb, accessed 1 November 2021, was searched for CMV, EBV and SARS-CoV-2 annotated TCRs, with TCRs annotated for multiple antigens excluded. TCRdb reworked the public reads: Q25 trimming with fastp, MiXCR clone assembly, productive beta chains retained. When rows share a CDR3 protein, they turn into one entry using the most common DNA and genes. In this record, the V and J calls reflect TCRdb's handling and not the investigators' own analysis. The sample table records about 60,000 distinct CDR3 sequences; approximately 10% of these occur just once. The ten largest account for roughly 1.2% of the sample.

As encoded in the germline V gene (reference sequence), CDR1 is DFQATT while CDR2 is SNEGSKA. The CDR3 contains 15 residues, cysteine and phenylalanine counted. CDR3 DNA is the only sequence kept; it has 45 bases, read in frame from the first base. V is cut by 0 bases and J by 2 bases, and the space between the germline ends is 11 bases. Sequencing used whole blood. This sequence uses TRBV20-1 and TRBJ2-1; D gene: possibly TRBD2, on 5 matching bases. The clonotype comes from an adult who was a healthcare worker with PCR-confirmed SARS-CoV-2 infection or an uninfected control (not recorded which). The CDR3 reads as follows: CSARDSEGAYNEQFF. At the DNA level, the sequence is TGCAGTGCTAGAGATAGCGAGGGAGCCTACAATGAGCAGTTCTTC.